These 2 T cell receptor beta chains were sequenced from one sample in a study of T cells in women clearing cervical HPV infection. Assay used: immunoSEQ multiplex PCR; TCRdb lists only in-frame clones, some missing. This table lists about 24,000 clones. Sequenced input: blood buffy coat. The receptors derive from a woman between 18 and 69 years old with a cervical HPV16 infection that either progressed to CIN3+ or cleared (not recorded which).

Remarks on this clone: Read coverage stops 3 residues before the CDR3 terminus; the germline J gene supplies the remainder. The rearrangement joins TRBV7-9 to TRBJ2-2, with D tentatively TRBD1 (6 bases). Germline lookup yields CDR1 SEHNR and CDR2 FQNEAQ (reference sequence). CDR3 length: 15 residues. CDR3 protein: CASSLVTGFDSPLFF. The CDR3 bases that were read are TGTGCCAGCAGCTTAGTTACAGGGTTCGATTCACCG.

As regards this clone: From the germline J gene comes the end of the CDR3, since the read stops 3 residues before it. V and J are TRBV5-1 and TRBJ1-2, with D tentatively TRBD1 (6 bases). In germline, CDR1 is SGHRS, CDR2 YFSETQ. This CDR3 contains 15 residues. Trimming removed 0 bases at V and 4 bases at J, with 13 bases between. The CDR3 loop is CASSLVGTRGYGYTF. The sequenced part of the CDR3 DNA is TGCGCCAGCAGCTTGGTCGGGACCAGGGGCTATGGC.